This paragraph reports one T cell receptor beta chain. Its antigen is still unknown. The data were produced by immunoSEQ multiplex PCR, yet TCRdb's version contains in-frame clones alone and is incomplete. This sample yields 55,000 to 85,000 clones, of which just over 90% are seen a single time; under 4% belongs to the top ten. The sample comes from a study of cytotoxic CD8 clonotypes in ibrutinib-treated CLL. On the study more broadly: Samples averaged 255,043 productive templates and 94,082 productive rearrangements. Notes on the study in general: Relative to age-matched healthy donors, clonality at baseline was higher, and it tracked circulating CD8+ T-cell counts.

Trimming cost V 5 bases and J 3 bases, with 14 bases left between them. The CDR3 loop spans 14 amino acids. The V gene's germline CDR1 is MNHEY and CDR2 SVGAGI. The material was PBMCs, obtained after 12 months of ibrutinib treatment. This receptor was obtained from a human donor with chronic lymphocytic leukemia. This chain uses TRBV6-5 with TRBJ2-7, with D possibly matching TRBD2 (6 bases). The CDR3 DNA follows: TGTGCCAGCAGTCAACTAGCAGCAAGCTACGAGCAGTACTTC. This codes for CASSQLAASYEQYF.